This TCR beta chain was retrieved from a study of human T cells and chemical hapten exposure. For the study at large: The patient population, which was mostly female, had alopecia areata, totalis or universalis.

Described time point: pre-sensitization, week 0. Sample treatment: therapeutic diphenylcyclopropenone sensitization with weekly scalp DPC. TCRdb fed the RACE reads into MiXCR, producing one record per CDR3 protein. The sample lists approximately 370,000 distinct CDR3 sequences; about 5.4% were seen once. The J segment lost 0 bases and the V segment lost 4 bases, leaving 7 bases of the junction unmatched. CDR1 and CDR2 from the germline V gene are MDHEN and SYDVKM. The CDR3 has 17 residues. The V gene is TRBV28, the J gene TRBJ2-4; 9 bases agree with TRBD1. The sequence was obtained from a woman aged 18-29 years with alopecia areata. Some clones in this sample may be carry-over from other donors' samples. The material was whole blood, obtained in connection with sensitization to the hapten diphenylcyclopropenone (DPC). The CDR3 region has the DNA TGTGCCAGCAGTTCCCGACAGGGGGTAGGAGCCAAAAACATTCAGTACTTC. It codes for CASSSRQGVGAKNIQYF.